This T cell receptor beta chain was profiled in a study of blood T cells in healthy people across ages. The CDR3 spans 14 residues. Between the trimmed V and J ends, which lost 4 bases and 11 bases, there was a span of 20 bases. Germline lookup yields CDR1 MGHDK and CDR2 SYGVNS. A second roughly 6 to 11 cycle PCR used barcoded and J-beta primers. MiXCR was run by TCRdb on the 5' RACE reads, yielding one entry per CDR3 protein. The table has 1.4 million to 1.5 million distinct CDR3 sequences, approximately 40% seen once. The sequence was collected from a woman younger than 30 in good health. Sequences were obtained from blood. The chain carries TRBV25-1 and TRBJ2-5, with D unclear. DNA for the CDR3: TGTGCCAGCAGTGGTGGGCCCGCCTACAATGAGCAGTACTTC. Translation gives CASSGGPAYNEQYF.